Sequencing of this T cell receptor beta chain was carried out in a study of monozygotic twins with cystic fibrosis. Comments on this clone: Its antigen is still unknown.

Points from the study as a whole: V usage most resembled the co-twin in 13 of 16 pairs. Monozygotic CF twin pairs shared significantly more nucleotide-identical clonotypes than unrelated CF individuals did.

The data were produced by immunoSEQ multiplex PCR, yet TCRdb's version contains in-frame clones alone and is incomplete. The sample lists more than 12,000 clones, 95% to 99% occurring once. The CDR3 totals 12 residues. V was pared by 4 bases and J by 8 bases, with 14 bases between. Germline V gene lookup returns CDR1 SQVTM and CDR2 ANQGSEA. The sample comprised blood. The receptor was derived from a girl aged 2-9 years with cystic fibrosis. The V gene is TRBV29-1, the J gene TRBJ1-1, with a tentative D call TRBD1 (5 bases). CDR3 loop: CSVVTGGDEAFF. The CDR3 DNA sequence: TGCAGCGTTGTTACGGGAGGGGACGAAGCTTTCTTT.